The present entry profiles one T cell receptor beta chain with its context. Clones were sequenced by immunoSEQ multiplex PCR, and TCRdb holds only the in-frame ones, with some missing. Among tens of thousands of clones, approximately 94% were seen once, and the ten largest hold about 1.1%. The data are from a study of cytomegalovirus exposure and HLA in healthy donors. From germline, CDR1 is MDHEN and CDR2 SYDVKM. This CDR3 comprises 14 residues. The ends were cut back, 1 base at V and 3 bases at J, with 10 bases in the middle. The TCR comes from a woman between 25 and 40 years old in good health and CMV-seropositive. The V call is TRBV28, the J call TRBJ2-7, with no clear D. Sequences were obtained from PBMCs. The CDR3 protein is CASSLYGFVYEQYF. The CDR3 DNA reads TGTGCCAGCAGTTTATATGGCTTCGTCTACGAGCAGTACTTC.